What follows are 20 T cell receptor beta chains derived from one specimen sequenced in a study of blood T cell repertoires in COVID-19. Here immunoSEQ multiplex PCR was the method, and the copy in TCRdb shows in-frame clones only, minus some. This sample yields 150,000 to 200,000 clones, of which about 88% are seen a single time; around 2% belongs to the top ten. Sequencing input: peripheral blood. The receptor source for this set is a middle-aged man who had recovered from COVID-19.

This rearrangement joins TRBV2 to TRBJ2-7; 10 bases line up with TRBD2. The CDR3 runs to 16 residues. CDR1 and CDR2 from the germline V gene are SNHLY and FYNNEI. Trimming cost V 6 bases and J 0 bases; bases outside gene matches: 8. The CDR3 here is CASSWGLASRSYEQYF. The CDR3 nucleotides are TGTGCCAGCAGCTGGGGACTAGCGAGCCGCTCCTACGAGCAGTACTTC.

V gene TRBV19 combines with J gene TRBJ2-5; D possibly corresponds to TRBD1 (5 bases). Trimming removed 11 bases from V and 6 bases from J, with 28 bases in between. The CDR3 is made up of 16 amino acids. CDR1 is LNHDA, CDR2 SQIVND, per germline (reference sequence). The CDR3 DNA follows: TGTGCCTCTAGTATCCGATATGCGGACACCAGCAAGACCCAGTACTTC. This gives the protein CASSIRYADTSKTQYF. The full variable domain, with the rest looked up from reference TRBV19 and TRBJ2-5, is DGGITQSPKYLFRKEGQNVTLSCEQNLNHDAMYWYRQDPGQGLRLIYYSQIVNDFQKGDIAEGYSVSREKKESFPLTVTSAQKNPTAFYLCASSIRYADTSKTQYFGPGTRLLVL.

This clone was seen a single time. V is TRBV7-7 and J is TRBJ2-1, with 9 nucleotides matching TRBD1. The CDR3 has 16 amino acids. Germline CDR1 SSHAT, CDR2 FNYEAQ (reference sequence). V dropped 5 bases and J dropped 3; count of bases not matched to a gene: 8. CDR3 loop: CASSAAGTGSYNEQFF. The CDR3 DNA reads TGTGCCAGCAGCGCAGCTGGGACAGGGAGCTACAATGAGCAGTTCTTC.

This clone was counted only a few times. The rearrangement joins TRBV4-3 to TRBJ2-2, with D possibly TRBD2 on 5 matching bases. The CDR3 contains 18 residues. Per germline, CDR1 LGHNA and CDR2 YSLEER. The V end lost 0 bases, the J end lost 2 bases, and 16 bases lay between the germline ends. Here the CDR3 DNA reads TGCGCCAGCAGCCAAGATGTAGCGTCCACCTTTAACACCGGGGAGCTGTTTTTT. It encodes CASSQDVASTFNTGELFF.

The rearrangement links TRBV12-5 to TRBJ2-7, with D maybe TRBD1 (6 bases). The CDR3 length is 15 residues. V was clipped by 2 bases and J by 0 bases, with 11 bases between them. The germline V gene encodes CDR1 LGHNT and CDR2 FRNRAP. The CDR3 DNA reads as TGTGCTAGTGGTTTGACCCGACAGGCCTCCTACGAGCAGTACTTC. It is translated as CASGLTRQASYEQYF. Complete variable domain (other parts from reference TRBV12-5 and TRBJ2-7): DARVTQTPRHKVTEMGQEVTMRCQPILGHNTVFWYRQTMMQGLELLAYFRNRAPLDDSGMPKDRFSAEMPDATLATLKIQPSEPRDSAVYFCASGLTRQASYEQYFGPGTRLTVT.

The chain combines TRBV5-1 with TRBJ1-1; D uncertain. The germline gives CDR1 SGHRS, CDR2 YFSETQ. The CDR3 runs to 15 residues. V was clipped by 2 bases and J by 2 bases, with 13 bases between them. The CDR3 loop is CASSFGRRDNTEAFF. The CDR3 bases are TGCGCCAGCAGCTTTGGCAGGAGGGATAACACTGAAGCTTTCTTT.

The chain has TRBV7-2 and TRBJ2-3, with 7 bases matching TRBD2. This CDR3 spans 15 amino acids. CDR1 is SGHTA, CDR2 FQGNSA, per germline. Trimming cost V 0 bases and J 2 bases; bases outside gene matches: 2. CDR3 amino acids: CASSLASGPTDTQYF. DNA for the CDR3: TGTGCCAGCAGCTTAGCTAGCGGGCCCACAGATACGCAGTATTTT.

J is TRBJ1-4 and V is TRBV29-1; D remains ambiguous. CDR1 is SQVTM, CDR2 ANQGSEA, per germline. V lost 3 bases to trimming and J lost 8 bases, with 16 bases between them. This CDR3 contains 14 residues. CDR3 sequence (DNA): TGCAGCGTTGAGTTGGGCCCGGGAACCGAAAAACTGTTTTTT. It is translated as CSVELGPGTEKLFF. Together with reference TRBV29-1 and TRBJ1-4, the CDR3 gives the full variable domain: SAVISQKPSRDICQRGTSLTIQCQVDSQVTMMFWYRQQPGQSLTLIATANQGSEATYESGFVIDKFPISRPNLTFSTLTVSNMSPEDSSIYLCSVELGPGTEKLFFGSGTQLSVL.

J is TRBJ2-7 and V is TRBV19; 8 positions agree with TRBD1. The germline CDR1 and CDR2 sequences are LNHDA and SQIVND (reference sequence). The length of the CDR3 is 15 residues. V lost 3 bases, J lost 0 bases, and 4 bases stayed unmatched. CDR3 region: CASSMKTGGSYEQYF. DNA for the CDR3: TGTGCCAGTAGTATGAAAACAGGGGGCTCCTACGAGCAGTACTTC.

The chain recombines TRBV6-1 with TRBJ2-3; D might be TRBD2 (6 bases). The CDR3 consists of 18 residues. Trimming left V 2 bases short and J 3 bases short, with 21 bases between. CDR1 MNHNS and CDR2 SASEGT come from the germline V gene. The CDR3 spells CASSEKAITQAGTDTQYF. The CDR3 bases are TGTGCCAGCAGTGAAAAGGCCATCACCCAGGCGGGGACAGATACGCAGTATTTT.

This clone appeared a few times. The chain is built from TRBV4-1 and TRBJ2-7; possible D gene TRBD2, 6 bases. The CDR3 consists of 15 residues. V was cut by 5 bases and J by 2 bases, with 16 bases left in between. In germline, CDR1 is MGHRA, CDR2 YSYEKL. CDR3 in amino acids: CASSIAETAAYEQYF. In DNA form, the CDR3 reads TGCGCCAGCAGCATAGCGGAGACCGCCGCCTACGAGCAGTACTTC.

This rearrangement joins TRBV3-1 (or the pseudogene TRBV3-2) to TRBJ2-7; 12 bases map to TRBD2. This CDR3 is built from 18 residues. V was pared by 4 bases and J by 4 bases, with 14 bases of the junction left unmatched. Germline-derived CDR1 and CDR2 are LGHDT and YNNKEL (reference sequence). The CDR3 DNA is TGTGCCAGCAGCCCTGGACTAGCGGGAAAGAGCGGTTTGTACGAGCAGTACTTC. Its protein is CASSPGLAGKSGLYEQYF.

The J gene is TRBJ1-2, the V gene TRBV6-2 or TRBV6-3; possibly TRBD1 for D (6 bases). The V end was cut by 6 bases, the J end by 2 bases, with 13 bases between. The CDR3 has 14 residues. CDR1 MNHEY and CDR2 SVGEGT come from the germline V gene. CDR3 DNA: TGTGCCAGCAGCCACCTTACAGGGAACTATGGCTACACCTTC. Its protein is CASSHLTGNYGYTF.

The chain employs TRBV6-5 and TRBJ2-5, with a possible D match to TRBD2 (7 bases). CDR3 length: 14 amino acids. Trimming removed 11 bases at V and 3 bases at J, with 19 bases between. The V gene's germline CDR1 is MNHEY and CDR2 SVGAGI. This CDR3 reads CASRPRGAEETQYF. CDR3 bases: TGTGCCTCCCGCCCCCGGGGGGCCGAAGAGACCCAGTACTTC.

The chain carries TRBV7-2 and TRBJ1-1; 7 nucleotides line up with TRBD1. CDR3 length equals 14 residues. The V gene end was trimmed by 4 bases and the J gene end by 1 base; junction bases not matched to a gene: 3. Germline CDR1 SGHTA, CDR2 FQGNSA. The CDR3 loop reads CASSSSGGNTEAFF. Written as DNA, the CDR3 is TGTGCCAGCAGCTCATCAGGGGGGAACACTGAAGCTTTCTTT.

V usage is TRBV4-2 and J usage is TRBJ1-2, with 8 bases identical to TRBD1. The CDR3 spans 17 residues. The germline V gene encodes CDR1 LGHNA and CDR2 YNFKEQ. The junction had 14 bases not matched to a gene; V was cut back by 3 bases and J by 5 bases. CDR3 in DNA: TGTGCCAGCAGCCAGGACCTAACGTCGGACAGGGTGTATGGCTACACCTTC. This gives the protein CASSQDLTSDRVYGYTF.

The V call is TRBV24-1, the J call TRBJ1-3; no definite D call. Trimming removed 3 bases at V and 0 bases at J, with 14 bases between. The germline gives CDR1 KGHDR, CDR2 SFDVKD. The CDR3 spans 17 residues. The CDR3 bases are TGTGCCACCAGTGATCCCCCGGGATCCAACTCTGGAAACACCATATATTTT. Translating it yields CATSDPPGSNSGNTIYF.

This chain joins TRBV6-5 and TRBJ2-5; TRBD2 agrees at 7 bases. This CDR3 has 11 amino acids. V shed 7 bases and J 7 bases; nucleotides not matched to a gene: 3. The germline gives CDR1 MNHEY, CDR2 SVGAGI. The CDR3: CASIWGGTQYF. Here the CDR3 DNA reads TGTGCCAGCATATGGGGGGGGACCCAGTACTTC.

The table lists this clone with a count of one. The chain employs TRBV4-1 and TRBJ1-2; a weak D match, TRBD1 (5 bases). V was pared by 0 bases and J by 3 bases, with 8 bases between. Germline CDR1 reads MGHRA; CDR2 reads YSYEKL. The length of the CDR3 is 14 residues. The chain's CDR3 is CASSQDTTDYGYTF. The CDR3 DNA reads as TGCGCCAGCAGCCAAGATACGACAGACTATGGCTACACCTTC.

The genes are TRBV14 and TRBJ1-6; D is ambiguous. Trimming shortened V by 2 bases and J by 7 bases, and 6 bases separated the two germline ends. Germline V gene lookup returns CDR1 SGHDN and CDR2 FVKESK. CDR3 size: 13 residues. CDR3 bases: TGTGCCAGCAGCCAAAAGCAAAATTCACCCCTCCACTTT. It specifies CASSQKQNSPLHF.